The sequence of this TCR beta chain was determined in a study of OX40 agonist ivuxolimab in advanced cancers. Broader study findings: At doses 0.1 to 3.0 mg/kg, CD4+ and CD8+ clones expanded.

Germline CDR1 reads MNHNY; CDR2 reads SVGAGI (reference sequence). The CDR3 extends over 14 amino acids. Trimming stripped 6 bases from V and 3 bases from J, with 12 bases between. Assay: immunoSEQ multiplex PCR; the TCRdb copy retains only in-frame clones and omits some. The sample consists of around 29,000 clones, 70% to 90% of them appearing once. Concerning this clone itself: The antigen remains unidentified.

The sequencing here drew on CD4+ or CD8+ T cells sorted from blood, taken in a trial of the OX40 agonist ivuxolimab. The chain recombines TRBV6-6 with TRBJ1-5; D not certain. This receptor was identified in an adult with an advanced solid tumor such as melanoma, head and neck, liver or kidney cancer. In DNA form, the CDR3 reads TGTGCCAGCAGCCCTCCGGGCAACAATCAGCCCCAGCATTTT. Amino acid sequence: CASSPPGNNQPQHF.